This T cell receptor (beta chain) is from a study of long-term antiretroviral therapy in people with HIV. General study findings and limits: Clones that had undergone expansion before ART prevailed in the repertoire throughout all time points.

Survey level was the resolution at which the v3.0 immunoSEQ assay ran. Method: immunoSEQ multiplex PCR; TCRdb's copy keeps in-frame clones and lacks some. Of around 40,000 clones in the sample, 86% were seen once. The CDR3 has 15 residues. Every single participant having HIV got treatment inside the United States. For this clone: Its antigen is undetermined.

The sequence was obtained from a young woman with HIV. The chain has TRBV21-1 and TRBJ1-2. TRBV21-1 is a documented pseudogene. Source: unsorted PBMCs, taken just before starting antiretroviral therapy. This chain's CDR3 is CASTYSDGGNYGYTF. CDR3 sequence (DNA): TGTGCCAGCACCTACTCGGACGGGGGGAACTATGGCTACACCTTC.